This entry is about one T cell receptor beta chain. What it binds is not known. The sample belongs to a study of CD8+ T cells in alopecia areata. RNA was isolated and reverse transcribed to cDNA, the sequencing template. Sequencing used immunoSEQ multiplex PCR; TCRdb keeps in-frame clones, though not all of them. The profile shows roughly 200,000 clones, around two fifths of them singletons. The sample's treatment: oral pan-JAK inhibitor, 5-10 mg twice daily. It was from alopecia areata patients that lesional scalp punch biopsies and peripheral blood were collected. PBMCs yielded sorted CD4+ and CD8+ T cells. V gave up 1 base and J gave up 6 bases; unmatched junction bases: 7. The CDR3 sequence is 15 residues long. Germline V lookup: CDR1 LNHNV, CDR2 YYDKDF (reference sequence). Broader study findings: TCR sharing across patients was less clear than in mice, possibly HLA-related.

The material was CD4+ T cells sorted from blood, obtained between weeks 36 and 40, from a patient treated with tofacitinib. The chain links TRBV15 to TRBJ2-3; TRBD2 matches at 7 bases. The source of this sequence is a human donor with alopecia areata. CDR3 in amino acids: CATSRGEGRYDTQYF. CDR3 nucleotide sequence: TGTGCCACCAGCAGAGGGGAGGGGAGGTACGATACGCAGTATTTT.